This T cell receptor beta chain appears in the sequencing data of a study of blood T cell repertoires in COVID-19. The wider study: Samples taken during acute and convalescent COVID-19 were collected in the United States, Italy and Spain. PBMCs, B-cell-depleted T cells, or T cells were the source of the cDNA or gDNA that made up the material.

As handled by the study authors: Researchers report that nucleated cell counts were estimated from reference gene primer amplification. Sequenced by immunoSEQ multiplex PCR; TCRdb stores in-frame clones only, minus some. That table furnishes V, J and clone size, whereas the DNA furnished D and trimming. The sample has some 250,000 clones; about 86% are singletons. Trimming removed 1 base from V and 6 bases from J; junction bases left unmatched: 12. The CDR3 runs 17 residues. The V gene's germline CDR1 is SGHAT and CDR2 FQNNGV. The receptor was isolated from a man aged 55 to 69 with acute or convalescent COVID-19. Sequenced: peripheral blood. This sequence joins TRBV11-2 and TRBJ2-3, with 8 positions matching TRBD1. CDR3 DNA: TGTGCCAGCAGCTTAGGGGACAGGTTAGCACAGACCGATACGCAGTATTTT. Its translation: CASSLGDRLAQTDTQYF.